What follows are 19 T cell receptor beta chains derived from one specimen sequenced in a study of blood T cells in healthy people across ages. A sample-barcoded 5' primer and a J-beta primer mix were used in a second PCR of about 7 to 11 cycles. A single record per CDR3 protein comes from TCRdb applying MiXCR to the 5' RACE reads. The data hold 580,000 or so distinct CDR3 sequences, with around 48% observed a single time. The sequencing input was blood. Receptors were obtained from a man of 80 years or more in good health.

V gene TRBV28 combines with J gene TRBJ1-4; the match to TRBD1 covers 11 bases. The V and J ends lost 2 bases and 5 bases, in that order; junction bases with no gene match: 4. The CDR3 consists of 16 residues. Germline V gene data show CDR1 as MDHEN and CDR2 as SYDVKM. The CDR3: CASSLRRTGGNEKLFF. The CDR3 bases are TGTGCCAGCAGTTTACGACGGACAGGGGGCAATGAAAAACTGTTTTTT.

This sequence joins TRBV7-9 and TRBJ2-1; D may correspond to TRBD1 or TRBD2 (5 bases each). CDR3 length: 16 residues. V was shortened by 2 bases and J by 9 bases, with 20 bases between the two germline ends. The germline CDR1 and CDR2 sequences are SEHNR and FQNEAQ (reference sequence). The CDR3 DNA reads TGTGCCAGCAGCTTACGGTGGGGGACCCTTAAAGGTGAGCAGTTCTTC. This encodes CASSLRWGTLKGEQFF.

Only a few counts were recorded for this clonotype. The chain recombines TRBV29-1 with TRBJ2-3, with a weak D call TRBD2 (5 bases). Germline CDR1 reads SQVTM; CDR2 reads ANQGSEA. The CDR3 totals 11 residues. Trimming cost V 8 bases and J 5 bases, with 11 bases left between them. The CDR3 here is CSRTSGDTQYF. CDR3 nucleotides: TGCAGCCGGACCAGCGGAGATACGCAGTATTTT.

V usage is TRBV14 and J usage is TRBJ2-7; D possibly matches TRBD1 or TRBD2 (6 bases each). Per germline, CDR1 SGHDN and CDR2 FVKESK. The CDR3 extends over 15 amino acids. Deletions cut 3 bases from V and 2 bases from J, with 14 bases between. The CDR3 loop reads CASSQQQGGAYEQYF. The CDR3, as DNA: TGTGCCAGCAGCCAGCAACAGGGAGGAGCCTACGAGCAGTACTTC.

The rearrangement joins TRBV7-6 to TRBJ2-4, with D maybe TRBD2 (6 bases). The J call may be faulty, since TRBJ2-7 better matches the DNA end. Germline-derived CDR1 and CDR2 are SGHVS and FNYEAQ. The CDR3 covers 14 residues. The DNA of the CDR3 is TGTGCCAGCAGCTTAGTCGCTAGCGAGGACGAGCAGTACTTC. It specifies CASSLVASEDEQYF.

This chain connects TRBV5-1 to TRBJ2-3; 7 bases are shared with TRBD1. This CDR3 spans 15 amino acids. CDR1 and CDR2 (germline): SGHRS, YFSETQ. Trimming removed 0 bases from V and 4 bases from J; junction bases left unmatched: 5. The CDR3 DNA follows: TGCGCCAGCAGCTTGGCCGAGGGGGCGGCAGATACGCAGTATTTT. Protein product: CASSLAEGAADTQYF.

The chain has TRBV20-1 and TRBJ1-5; the D gene is possibly TRBD1 (5 bases). From germline, CDR1 is DFQATT and CDR2 SNEGSKA (reference sequence). The CDR3 is 15 amino acids. V was pared by 3 bases and J by 7 bases, with 19 bases between. CDR3 region: CSARAQGIGGQPQHF. The CDR3 nucleotides read TGCAGTGCTAGGGCCCAGGGCATAGGAGGACAGCCCCAGCATTTT.

The rearrangement links TRBV29-1 to TRBJ2-7, with 10 bases aligning to TRBD1. The CDR3 is made up of 13 amino acids. After removal of 5 bases from V and 2 bases from J, the junction contained 3 bases not matched to a gene. CDR1 SQVTM and CDR2 ANQGSEA come from the germline V gene. The DNA for the CDR3 is TGCAGCGTTCAGACAGGGGGCCCCTACGAGCAGTACTTC. The encoded protein is CSVQTGGPYEQYF.

This clonotype came up a few times. The CDR3 DNA is TGTGCCAGCAGCTCCGAAGGAGCCTACGAGCAGTACTTC. It is translated as CASSSEGAYEQYF. The rearrangement uses TRBV7-9 and TRBJ2-7; D not certain. The CDR3 runs to 13 residues. Deletions cut 4 bases from V and 2 bases from J, with 9 bases between. Germline V gene data show CDR1 as SEHNR and CDR2 as FQNEAQ (reference sequence). The entire variable domain, with the rest obtained from reference TRBV7-9 and TRBJ2-7, is as follows: DTGVSQNPRHKITKRGQNVTFRCDPISEHNRLYWYRQTLGQGPEFLTYFQNEAQLEKSRLLSDRFSAERPKGSFSTLEIQRTEQGDSAMYLCASSSEGAYEQYFGPGTRLTVT.

The V and J genes are TRBV18 and TRBJ1-4; maybe TRBD1 (6 bases). CDR3 size: 11 residues. Trimming cost V 2 bases and J 15 bases, with 10 bases left between them. Germline values: CDR1 KGHSH, CDR2 LQKENI. CDR3 protein: CASSPGDKVFF. Here the CDR3 DNA reads TGTGCCAGCTCACCAGGGGACAAGGTGTTTTTT.

Ten or more counts support this clonotype. The rearrangement links TRBV6-6 to TRBJ2-7, with D maybe TRBD1 (6 bases). The CDR3 spans 13 residues. Germline assignment: CDR1 MNHNY and CDR2 SVGAGI (reference sequence). Trimming left V 2 bases short and J 3 bases short, with 8 bases between. Here the CDR3 reads CASSYGQSYEQYF. The DNA of the CDR3 is TGTGCCAGCAGTTACGGACAGAGCTACGAGCAGTACTTC.

This clonotype was detected a few times. The chain joins TRBV5-5 to TRBJ2-1; the match to TRBD2 covers 8 bases. With 4 bases clipped from V and 2 bases from J, the junction kept 5 bases outside the gene matches. Per germline, CDR1 SGHKS and CDR2 YYEKEE (reference sequence). The CDR3 sequence is 15 residues long. Here the CDR3 reads CASSPSGHTYNEQFF. Written as DNA, the CDR3 is TGTGCCAGCAGCCCTAGCGGGCACACCTACAATGAGCAGTTCTTC. Complete variable domain (other parts from reference TRBV5-5 and TRBJ2-1): DAGVTQSPTHLIKTRGQQVTLRCSPISGHKSVSWYQQVLGQGPQFIFQYYEKEERGRGNFPDRFSARQFPNYSSELNVNALLLGDSALYLCASSPSGHTYNEQFFGPGTRLTVL.

As concerns this clonotype: The junction does not match germline at one end; this may be a read error. The rearrangement uses TRBV7-8 and TRBJ2-7; D may be TRBD1 (6 bases). This CDR3 spans 14 amino acids. Germline CDR1 is SGHVS and CDR2 is FQNEAQ. The DNA of the CDR3 is TGTACCAGCAGCTCCGATATGGGACATTACGAGCAGTACTTC. This translates into CTSSSDMGHYEQYF.

This sequence joins TRBV9 and TRBJ2-1; the D gene is possibly TRBD2 (5 bases). The length of the CDR3 is 14 residues. The germline gives CDR1 SGDLS, CDR2 YYNGEE. The V end was cut by 2 bases, the J end by 5 bases, with 11 bases between. In nucleotides, the CDR3 is TGTGCCAGCAGCGTCGGACTCATCAACAATGAGCAGTTCTTC. Its protein is CASSVGLINNEQFF. Filled out from reference TRBV9 and TRBJ2-1, the complete variable domain reads DSGVTQTPKHLITATGQRVTLRCSPRSGDLSVYWYQQSLDQGLQFLIQYYNGEERAKGNILERFSAQQFPDLHSELNLSSLELGDSALYFCASSVGLINNEQFFGPGTRLTVL.

The chain is built from TRBV6-6 and TRBJ1-1; no firm D call. V gave up 7 bases and J gave up 5 bases, with 23 bases separating them. Germline assignment: CDR1 MNHNY and CDR2 SVGAGI (reference sequence). CDR3 length: 16 amino acids. The CDR3 DNA reads as TGTGCCAGCAAGGTCCCGGGCGCCTTCATGTGGACTGAAGCTTTCTTT. Amino acids: CASKVPGAFMWTEAFF.

This clonotype has just a few counts. V and J are TRBV15 and TRBJ2-7; D is unclear. Trimming took 0 bases from V and 2 from J, leaving 11 bases between them. This CDR3 is built from 15 residues. Germline values: CDR1 LNHNV, CDR2 YYDKDF (reference sequence). The CDR3 nucleotides read TGTGCCACCAGCAGAGATCGGACCCAGCCCTACGAGCAGTACTTC. It yields the protein CATSRDRTQPYEQYF.

A word on this clonotype: Germline and junction disagree at one end, which may indicate a read error. The chain joins TRBV3-1 to TRBJ1-1, with 8 bases fitting TRBD1. The CDR3 length is 14 residues. Germline V lookup: CDR1 LGHDT, CDR2 YNNKEL (reference sequence). The CDR3 loop reads CACSQEDRVSEAFF. The CDR3 DNA reads as TGTGCCTGCAGCCAAGAGGACAGGGTGTCTGAAGCTTTCTTT.

Comment on this clonotype: An end of the junction does not agree with germline; a read error may underlie this. The CDR3 bases are TGTGCTAGCAGCTTAGGTTTCGGTAGCTCCTACGAGCAGTACTTC. Encoded protein: CASSLGFGSSYEQYF. The chain has TRBV7-7 and TRBJ2-7, with D hard to call. Per germline, CDR1 SSHAT and CDR2 FNYEAQ (reference sequence). The CDR3 contains 15 residues.

The V call is TRBV10-3, the J call TRBJ1-2; D might be TRBD1 (6 bases). The CDR3 is made up of 14 amino acids. Germline V gives CDR1 ENHRY, CDR2 SYGVKD. V dropped 6 bases and J dropped 8 bases, with 19 bases sitting between them. CDR3 DNA sequence: TGTGCCATCAGAATGACAGGACCCCCTTGGGGCTACACCTTC. The encoded protein is CAIRMTGPPWGYTF.